The 17 T cell receptor beta chains presented below share a single source sample, sequenced in a study of response to subunit inactivated influenza vaccine. Via MiXCR, TCRdb re-called the RT-PCR reads, giving one row per CDR3 protein. The table shows a few hundred thousand distinct CDR3 sequences, with just over 20% occurring only once. The starting material was PBMCs from blood, obtained 21 months after vaccination. The receptors derive from a man between 50 and 69 years old who received an inactivated influenza vaccine.

J is TRBJ2-2 and V is TRBV18; D is undetermined. V was cut by 4 bases and J by 0 bases, with 15 bases left in between. The CDR3 has 17 amino acids. Germline V gives CDR1 KGHSH, CDR2 LQKENI. CDR3 sequence reads: CASSLLLPTTNTGELFF. CDR3 in DNA: TGTGCCAGCTCACTTCTGCTTCCGACGACGAACACCGGGGAGCTGTTTTTT. The full variable domain, its missing parts supplied by reference TRBV18 and TRBJ2-2, is NAGVMQNPRHLVRRRGQEARLRCSPMKGHSHVYWYRQLPEEGLKFMVYLQKENIIDESGMPKERFSAEFPKEGPSILRIQQVVRGDSAAYFCASSLLLPTTNTGELFFGEGSRLTVL.

This clonotype has only a few counts. The rearrangement joins TRBV19 to TRBJ1-4; D gene ambiguous. The V end lost 8 bases, the J end lost 6 bases, and 10 bases lay between the germline ends. CDR3 length: 12 amino acids. Per the germline V gene, CDR1 is LNHDA and CDR2 is SQIVND (reference sequence). In DNA, the CDR3 is TGTGCCAGTGGATACTCAGATGAAAAACTGTTTTTT. It translates to CASGYSDEKLFF.

This clonotype was counted only a few times. V is TRBV6-1 and J is TRBJ1-6; unclear D gene. The CDR3 consists of 14 residues. In germline, CDR1 is MNHNS, CDR2 SASEGT. V lost 8 bases and J lost 0, with 8 bases in between. CDR3 in DNA: TGTGCCAGCTCTGAGAGCTCCTATAATTCACCCCTCCACTTT. This encodes CASSESSYNSPLHF.

This clonotype appeared a few times. The V gene is TRBV5-1, the J gene TRBJ1-5; unclear D gene. CDR3 length: 15 residues. CDR1 is SGHRS, CDR2 YFSETQ, per germline. V lost 0 bases and J 9 bases, leaving 16 bases between the germline ends. CDR3 sequence (DNA): TGCGCCAGCAGCTTGGGCGGGCAGGCTCCAGGGCCCCAGCATTTT. It encodes CASSLGGQAPGPQHF.

This clonotype was observed a few times. This chain uses TRBV15 with TRBJ1-5; TRBD1 might be the D (6 bases). The germline V gene encodes CDR1 LNHNV and CDR2 YYDKDF (reference sequence). The CDR3 consists of 15 residues. Trimming shortened V by 0 bases and J by 2 bases, and 8 bases separated the two germline ends. The CDR3 protein is CATSRERTGNQPQHF. The CDR3 nucleotides read TGTGCCACCAGCAGAGAACGGACAGGCAATCAGCCCCAGCATTTT.

The CDR3 DNA reads TGTGCCAGCAGCTGGCCCGCGGGGACTCGACCCTACGAGCAGTACTTC. Translation: CASSWPAGTRPYEQYF. This chain connects TRBV5-6 to TRBJ2-7, with D possibly matching TRBD2 (6 bases). From germline, CDR1 is SGHDT and CDR2 YYEEEE. Trimming left V 3 bases short and J 2 bases short, with 18 bases between. There are 16 residues in the CDR3.

The chain combines TRBV15 with TRBJ1-2; TRBD1 matches 9 bases. The CDR3 loop spans 15 amino acids. V trimming: 8 bases; J trimming: 4 bases; junction bases outside the gene matches: 11. The V gene's germline CDR1 is LNHNV and CDR2 YYDKDF (reference sequence). The CDR3 DNA is TGTGCCACCCAGAGAAAACAGGGGGCAATCTATGGCTACACCTTC. It yields the protein CATQRKQGAIYGYTF.

This clonotype turned up a few times. The J gene is TRBJ1-1, the V gene TRBV4-1; no clear D gene. CDR1 MGHRA and CDR2 YSYEKL come from the germline V gene. CDR3 size: 15 residues. The V end lost 4 bases, the J end lost 7 bases, and 19 bases lay between the germline ends. CDR3 nucleotides: TGCGCCAGCAGCCCCGGTGCCGGACGGAGGAATGAAGCTTTCTTT. This encodes CASSPGAGRRNEAFF.

This chain connects TRBV10-2 to TRBJ2-3; D gene ambiguous. Germline V CDR1 and CDR2: WSHSY, SAAADI. The V end lost 3 bases, the J end lost 3 bases, and 4 bases lay between the germline ends. The CDR3 sequence is 12 residues long. The CDR3 nucleotides read TGCGCCAGCAGTGATATGACAGATACGCAGTATTTT. It encodes CASSDMTDTQYF.

This clonotype occurred a few times. At one boundary the junction diverges from the germline segment, which might be a read error. This sequence joins TRBV6-5 and TRBJ2-4; unclear D gene. Germline V gives CDR1 MNHEY, CDR2 SVGAGI. The CDR3 has 10 amino acids. CDR3 residues: CARGGWVGHF. For the CDR3, the DNA is TGTGCCAGGGGTGGTTGGGTCGGGCACTTC.

The chain employs TRBV5-1 and TRBJ1-6, with 11 nucleotides matching TRBD1. Germline-derived CDR1 and CDR2 are SGHRS and YFSETQ. CDR3 length: 16 residues. The junction had 8 bases not matched to a gene; V was cut back by 4 bases and J by 8 bases. CDR3 loop: CASSTGTGGHYSPLHF. The CDR3 bases are TGCGCCAGCAGCACCGGGACAGGGGGACATTATTCACCCCTCCACTTT.

The V gene is TRBV28, the J gene TRBJ1-2; a possible D gene is TRBD1 (6 bases). V lost 10 bases to trimming and J lost 7 bases, with 16 bases between them. The CDR3 has 12 amino acids. Germline CDR1 reads MDHEN; CDR2 reads SYDVKM. The CDR3 loop reads CATPAGAGGYTF. Written as DNA, the CDR3 is TGTGCCACCCCGGCGGGGGCAGGTGGCTACACCTTC.

This clonotype was counted a few times. This sequence joins TRBV20-1 and TRBJ2-5, with unresolved D. V lost 6 bases and J lost 5, with 13 bases in between. There are 12 residues in the CDR3. CDR1 is DFQATT, CDR2 SNEGSKA, per germline (reference sequence). In nucleotides, the CDR3 is TGCAGTGCCCAGCCCCCTGGGGAGACCCAGTACTTC. It specifies CSAQPPGETQYF.

The rearrangement links TRBV5-5 to TRBJ1-5; TRBD1 agrees at 8 bases. Looked up from germline, CDR1 is SGHKS and CDR2 is YYEKEE (reference sequence). This CDR3 contains 16 residues. The trim removed 4 bases at V and 2 bases at J, leaving 8 bases unmatched. The CDR3 DNA is TGTGCCAGCAGCGGGTTAGACAGGGGAGGCAATCAGCCCCAGCATTTT. As protein: CASSGLDRGGNQPQHF.

This clonotype was seen a few times. This chain connects TRBV7-8 to TRBJ2-1; 7 bases line up with TRBD2. V was clipped by 2 bases and J by 1 base; unmatched bases: 5. The CDR3 runs to 16 residues. Per germline, CDR1 SGHVS and CDR2 FQNEAQ. In DNA, the CDR3 is TGTGCCAGCAGCTTATTGTGGCGGGAGTCCTACAATGAGCAGTTCTTC. It codes for CASSLLWRESYNEQFF.

The table lists this clonotype with a few counts. The rearrangement joins TRBV19 to TRBJ1-1; maybe TRBD1 (5 bases). Germline V gene lookup returns CDR1 LNHDA and CDR2 SQIVND (reference sequence). Deletions cut 7 bases from V and 7 bases from J, with 19 bases between. The CDR3 has 14 amino acids. The CDR3 is CASNLGQSMGEAFF. For the CDR3, the DNA is TGTGCCAGTAACCTGGGGCAGAGCATGGGTGAAGCTTTCTTT.

This chain connects TRBV6-1 to TRBJ1-2, with 7 bases lining up with TRBD1. The J segment lost 0 bases and the V segment lost 7 bases, leaving 5 bases of the junction unmatched. CDR1 MNHNS and CDR2 SASEGT come from the germline V gene. The CDR3 contains 14 residues. The CDR3 loop reads CASNDRATNYGYTF. CDR3 in DNA: TGTGCCAGCAACGACAGGGCGACTAACTATGGCTACACCTTC.